A selection of T cell receptor beta chains follows, all from one sample in a study of shared T cell receptors in the human thymus. Libraries were prepared by immunoSEQ multiplex PCR; TCRdb keeps only in-frame clonotypes and omits some of them. This table has roughly 500,000 clones, roughly 74% appearing once. A further study also used this sample, focusing on human thymus T cells.

The specimen was thymocytes. The receptors derive from a boy under two years old with a congenital heart defect. The CDR3 runs from the conserved cysteine through the conserved F or W. Each record gives: J gene, clone size, V gene, CDR3 protein. Part of the rows lack a size; the others show once, few, many or a class for expanded clones.

TRBJ2-1 NA TRBV7-9 CATALGTWFF
TRBJ2-5 NA TRBV7-9 CASSTNPGTRWETQYF
TRBJ2-7 few TRBV5-4 CASSFSEREGLEQYF
TRBJ2-7 NA TRBV14 CASSRGSDSYEQYF
TRBJ2-3 NA TRBV9 CASSVGGGQGHSGTDTQYF
TRBJ2-6 NA TRBV5-1 CASSWGELGANVLTF
TRBJ1-2 NA TRBV5-4 CASSLGDRDGGYTF
TRBJ2-7 NA TRBV5-6 CASSSGLAGKSGEQYF
TRBJ1-4 NA TRBV30 CAWSVPRDSVNELFF
TRBJ2-1 NA TRBV5-1 CASSSGLGMYNEQFF
TRBJ2-3 NA TRBV5-4 CASRKWGQVGRGTDTQYF
TRBJ1-6 NA TRBV2 CARGDYNSPLHF
TRBJ1-1 NA TRBV10-3 CAIRDRDLAFF
TRBJ2-1 NA TRBV20-1 CSATHRGEQFF
TRBJ1-5 NA TRBV19 CASSITGDQPQHF
TRBJ1-6 once TRBV27 CASSPYGQGSPLAPLHF
TRBJ2-7 NA TRBV23-1 CASSHSFPGVYYEQYF
TRBJ2-5 NA TRBV4-2 CASSQDRTSGRNPQETQYF
TRBJ1-4 NA TRBV28 CASVPVGREKLFF
TRBJ2-2 once TRBV5-1 CASSHMRESGELFF
TRBJ1-1 NA TRBV27 CASSPRGTGNGNTEAFF
TRBJ2-1 NA TRBV5-1 CASIGGSSYNEQFF
TRBJ2-2 NA TRBV29-1 CSVDGGWGTGELFF
TRBJ2-7 NA TRBV30 CAWSHDTSYEQYF